One sample yielded the 28 T cell receptor beta chains listed below, sequenced in a study of shared clonotypes between healthy human individuals. Repertoires were generated with immunoSEQ multiplex PCR, while TCRdb's copy carries only in-frame clones and drops some. Of around 2,000,000 clones in the sample, around 96% were seen once. CD45RO-negative cells were positively selected for CCR7, leaving out terminally differentiated effector memory CD45RA+ cells. Sequencing was done on a sample of naive CD8+ T cells sorted from blood. These receptor sequences come from a man between 18 and 35 years old in good health.

The chain carries TRBV13 and TRBJ2-1; D is ambiguous. V gave up 4 bases and J gave up 7 bases, with 14 bases separating them. Germline V gives CDR1 PRHDT, CDR2 FYEKMQ (reference sequence). This CDR3 spans 14 amino acids. For the CDR3, the DNA is TGTGCCAGCAGCTGGGGTAGCCCTCGGAATGAGCAGTTCTTC. It yields the protein CASSWGSPRNEQFF.

Remarks on this clone: The identical CDR3 is also encoded by other nucleotide sequences in the sample. CDR3 protein: CASSLDQETQYF. The CDR3 nucleotides read TGTGCCAGCAGCTTAGATCAAGAGACCCAGTACTTC. V usage is TRBV7-6 and J usage is TRBJ2-5; no reliable D call. Trimming shortened V by 1 base and J by 2 bases, and 2 bases separated the two germline ends. The germline V gene encodes CDR1 SGHVS and CDR2 FNYEAQ. The CDR3 has 12 amino acids.

Comment on this clone: The sample has other DNA sequences that encode this CDR3 too. The rearrangement links TRBV19 to TRBJ1-1; possible D gene TRBD1, 5 bases. This CDR3 has 13 residues. Germline V lookup: CDR1 LNHDA, CDR2 SQIVND (reference sequence). Trimming stripped 5 bases from V and 1 base from J, with 8 bases between. CDR3 nucleotide sequence: TGTGCCAGTAGTTTGACAGAGAACACTGAAGCTTTCTTT. Translated: CASSLTENTEAFF. Full variable domain (remainder filled in from reference TRBV19 and TRBJ1-1): DGGITQSPKYLFRKEGQNVTLSCEQNLNHDAMYWYRQDPGQGLRLIYYSQIVNDFQKGDIAEGYSVSREKKESFPLTVTSAQKNPTAFYLCASSLTENTEAFFGQGTRLTVV.

The V gene is TRBV11-3, the J gene TRBJ2-7, with no clear D. The V end was cut by 5 bases, the J end by 3 bases, with 8 bases between. CDR1 and CDR2 (germline): SGHNT, YENEEA. The CDR3 totals 12 residues. CDR3 nucleotide sequence: TGTGCCAGCAGCCCGAGACTCTACGAGCAGTACTTC. This gives the protein CASSPRLYEQYF.

The chain joins TRBV2 to TRBJ1-2, with D unclear. The germline gives CDR1 SNHLY, CDR2 FYNNEI. The CDR3 length is 12 residues. V was clipped by 5 bases and J by 6 bases, with 10 bases between them. The CDR3 coding sequence is TGTGCCAGCAGTAGTATAGGAGATGGCTACACCTTC. Translated, it gives CASSSIGDGYTF.

The chain links TRBV27 to TRBJ2-1; 11 bases map to TRBD1. V shed 5 bases and J 8 bases; nucleotides not matched to a gene: 5. The CDR3 is made up of 14 amino acids. The germline gives CDR1 MNHEY, CDR2 SMNVEV (reference sequence). The CDR3 DNA sequence: TGTGCCAGCAGTCGACGGGACAGGGGGGATGAGCAGTTCTTC. It codes for CASSRRDRGDEQFF.

The chain employs TRBV4-1 and TRBJ2-7; D not certain. The CDR3 length is 14 residues. The V gene lost 4 bases and the J gene lost 2 bases, with 12 bases spanning the gap. Germline CDR1 and CDR2: MGHRA and YSYEKL. The DNA of the CDR3 is TGCGCCAGCAGCCCTAAGCCCATGACCTACGAGCAGTACTTC. Its protein product is CASSPKPMTYEQYF.

The chain joins TRBV30 to TRBJ2-3; D remains unclear. CDR1 and CDR2 from the germline V gene are GTSNPN and SVGIG (reference sequence). Trimming pared 1 base from V and 2 bases from J, leaving 16 bases between. The CDR3 is 16 amino acids. CDR3 amino acids: CAWSGKTLNYTDTQYF. As DNA, the CDR3 is TGTGCCTGGAGTGGGAAGACCCTAAATTACACAGATACGCAGTATTTT.

The table lists this clone with a count of one. The V gene is TRBV7-8, the J gene TRBJ1-1, with D perhaps matching TRBD1 (5 bases). From germline, CDR1 is SGHVS and CDR2 FQNEAQ. Between the trimmed V and J ends, which lost 5 bases and 1 base, there was a span of 17 bases. The CDR3 length is 16 residues. Here the CDR3 DNA reads TGTGCCAGCAGCCTCACGGGTGGGGGAGCGAACACTGAAGCTTTCTTT. Its protein is CASSLTGGGANTEAFF.

The chain joins TRBV19 to TRBJ1-1; 9 nucleotides match TRBD1. The germline V gene encodes CDR1 LNHDA and CDR2 SQIVND (reference sequence). With V trimmed by 5 bases and J by 5 bases, 9 bases remained unmatched. The CDR3 contains 15 residues. In DNA, the CDR3 is TGTGCCAGTAGTCCCGGGACAGGGAGTGGGACTGAAGCTTTCTTT. Translation: CASSPGTGSGTEAFF.

This chain connects TRBV29-1 to TRBJ1-3; D gene unclear. This CDR3 spans 13 amino acids. CDR1 SQVTM and CDR2 ANQGSEA come from the germline V gene. The V end was cut by 1 base, the J end by 8 bases, with 12 bases between. The CDR3 nucleotides are TGCAGCGTTGAAGGACTTGATTCCGACACCATATATTTT. Amino acid sequence: CSVEGLDSDTIYF.

This chain uses TRBV5-3 with TRBJ2-7; D unresolved. TRBV5-3 is an open reading frame, and its role is uncertain. Deletions cut 1 base from V and 1 base from J, with 6 bases between. The CDR3 runs 13 residues. This chain's CDR3 is CARSLLVSYEQYF. In nucleotides, the CDR3 is TGTGCCAGAAGCTTGTTGGTTTCCTACGAGCAGTACTTC.

The chain is built from TRBV6-6 and TRBJ1-1, with D uncertain. The CDR3 covers 16 residues. The germline V and J ends were trimmed by 6 bases and 3 bases, with 20 bases remaining between them. Germline lookup yields CDR1 MNHNY and CDR2 SVGAGI (reference sequence). The CDR3 spells CASRSSAAYNHTEAFF. In nucleotides, the CDR3 is TGTGCCAGCAGATCCTCAGCCGCATACAACCACACTGAAGCTTTCTTT.

The chain couples TRBV30 to TRBJ1-1; D is uncertain. Germline V gives CDR1 GTSNPN, CDR2 SVGIG (reference sequence). V lost 1 base to trimming and J lost 2 bases, with 14 bases between them. The CDR3 has 15 amino acids. DNA for the CDR3: TGTGCCTGGAGTGCCTGGGAGGGAGTCAACACTGAAGCTTTCTTT. The encoded protein is CAWSAWEGVNTEAFF.

A single count supports this clone. In the same sample, other DNA sequences code for this CDR3. The chain carries TRBV9 and TRBJ2-7; D uncertain. This CDR3 spans 14 amino acids. Germline lookup yields CDR1 SGDLS and CDR2 YYNGEE. The V end lost 0 bases, the J end lost 3 bases, and 10 bases lay between the germline ends. Here the CDR3 DNA reads TGTGCCAGCAGCGTAGACCCAGGCGGCTACGAGCAGTACTTC. Its protein is CASSVDPGGYEQYF.

V usage is TRBV5-1 and J usage is TRBJ1-1; D is undetermined. With 2 bases removed from V and 6 bases from J, the gap between germline ends came to 8 bases. The CDR3 totals 12 residues. Germline V gene lookup returns CDR1 SGHRS and CDR2 YFSETQ. The CDR3 DNA reads as TGCGCCAGCAGCTTCGGGAGTGCTGAAGCTTTCTTT. It is translated as CASSFGSAEAFF.

The CDR3 DNA follows: TGCGCCAGCAGTGATAGGTCTAACTATGGCTACACCTTC. Translating it yields CASSDRSNYGYTF. The chain carries TRBV10-2 and TRBJ1-2, with unresolved D. This CDR3 contains 13 residues. Germline CDR1 is WSHSY and CDR2 is SAAADI. Between the trimmed V and J ends, which lost 3 bases and 0 bases, there was a span of 5 bases.

Comment on this clone: The identical CDR3 is also encoded by other nucleotide sequences in the sample. The chain combines TRBV7-9 with TRBJ1-5; 8 nucleotides match TRBD1. Germline CDR1 and CDR2: SEHNR and FQNEAQ (reference sequence). The CDR3 is 13 residues long. V shed 5 bases and J 7 bases; nucleotides not matched to a gene: 4. CDR3 nucleotide sequence: TGTGCCAGCAGCCCAGGGGGCGGGCAGCCCCAGCATTTT. It translates to CASSPGGGQPQHF. The full variable domain, with the rest looked up from reference TRBV7-9 and TRBJ1-5, is DTGVSQNPRHKITKRGQNVTFRCDPISEHNRLYWYRQTLGQGPEFLTYFQNEAQLEKSRLLSDRFSAERPKGSFSTLEIQRTEQGDSAMYLCASSPGGGQPQHFGDGTRLSIL.

The rearrangement links TRBV6-4 to TRBJ2-4, with 9 bases identical to TRBD1. Germline loops: CDR1 MRHNA, CDR2 SNTAGT. The length of the CDR3 is 15 residues. After removal of 6 bases from V and 5 bases from J, the junction contained 8 bases not matched to a gene. CDR3 loop: CASRGDRAFENIQYF. The CDR3 nucleotides read TGTGCCAGCAGGGGGGACAGGGCGTTCGAAAACATTCAGTACTTC.

The V and J genes are TRBV9 and TRBJ1-3; D gene unclear. Trimming shortened V by 3 bases and J by 0 bases, and 13 bases separated the two germline ends. The CDR3 has 16 residues. Germline CDR1 reads SGDLS; CDR2 reads YYNGEE. The CDR3 DNA reads as TGTGCCAGCAGCGAAGTCCTTAAGGGCTCTGGAAACACCATATATTTT. Residues: CASSEVLKGSGNTIYF.

The chain couples TRBV29-1 to TRBJ2-7; 7 positions agree with TRBD1. In germline, CDR1 is SQVTM, CDR2 ANQGSEA. The V and J ends lost 4 bases and 6 bases, in that order; junction bases with no gene match: 6. CDR3 length equals 12 residues. CDR3 residues: CSVGGGSGEQYF. DNA for the CDR3: TGCAGCGTTGGAGGGGGCTCGGGCGAGCAGTACTTC.

The V call is TRBV6-1, the J call TRBJ1-5; D unresolved. Germline loops: CDR1 MNHNS, CDR2 SASEGT. Trimming removed 1 base from V and 2 bases from J, with 12 bases in between. This CDR3 is built from 16 residues. The DNA for the CDR3 is TGTGCCAGCAGTGAAGTGGGAGGGTGGGGCAATCAGCCCCAGCATTTT. This gives the protein CASSEVGGWGNQPQHF.

The gene calls are TRBV4-1 and TRBJ2-7; 8 positions agree with TRBD2. CDR3 length equals 15 residues. CDR1 MGHRA and CDR2 YSYEKL come from the germline V gene. J was trimmed by 4 bases and V by 5 bases; bases with no gene match: 10. In DNA, the CDR3 is TGCGCCAGCAGCTTCACTACTAGCGGACCTTACGAGCAGTACTTC. It translates to CASSFTTSGPYEQYF.

This clone was seen just once. V is TRBV28 and J is TRBJ2-7; TRBD1 agrees at 9 bases. The V and J ends lost 6 bases and 3 bases, in that order; junction bases with no gene match: 6. This CDR3 region has 14 residues. Germline values: CDR1 MDHEN, CDR2 SYDVKM. In DNA, the CDR3 is TGTGCCAGCAGCCCGGACAGGGGAATCTACGAGCAGTACTTC. Amino acid sequence: CASSPDRGIYEQYF.

The chain links TRBV10-2 to TRBJ2-7, with 7 bases matching TRBD1. Germline V gene sequence: CDR1 WSHSY, CDR2 SAAADI. The CDR3 consists of 14 residues. Trimming at V came to 6 bases and at J to 6 bases, leaving 11 bases not matched to a gene. The CDR3 sequence: CASSFDRDGSEQYF. The CDR3 nucleotides read TGCGCCAGCAGCTTCGACAGGGATGGAAGCGAGCAGTACTTC.

Comments on this clone: The sample has other DNA sequences that encode this CDR3 too. CDR3 in amino acids: CASSFGISYEQYF. In DNA form, the CDR3 reads TGTGCCAGCAGCTTCGGTATCTCCTACGAGCAGTACTTC. The chain couples TRBV27 to TRBJ2-7; no firm D call. Germline V gene data show CDR1 as MNHEY and CDR2 as SMNVEV (reference sequence). The V end was cut by 6 bases, the J end by 0 bases, with 9 bases between. CDR3 size: 13 residues.

The gene calls are TRBV4-1 and TRBJ2-2; 13 nucleotides line up with TRBD2. Germline values: CDR1 MGHRA, CDR2 YSYEKL. The length of the CDR3 is 17 residues. V was clipped by 5 bases and J by 2 bases; unmatched bases: 5. CDR3 region: CASSTRTSGGNTGELFF. CDR3 coding DNA: TGCGCCAGCAGCACCCGGACTAGCGGGGGAAACACCGGGGAGCTGTTTTTT.

This rearrangement joins TRBV30 to TRBJ2-5, with no clear D. Germline assignment: CDR1 GTSNPN and CDR2 SVGIG (reference sequence). V gave up 0 bases and J gave up 5 bases, with 16 bases separating them. The CDR3 contains 15 residues. CDR3 residues: CAWSVLELGWETQYF. CDR3 coding DNA: TGTGCCTGGAGTGTACTTGAGCTCGGGTGGGAGACCCAGTACTTC.